These T cell receptor beta chains were read from a single sample in a study of cytomegalovirus exposure and HLA in healthy donors. Generated by immunoSEQ multiplex PCR, the TCRdb table keeps only in-frame clones and is missing some. Altogether 150,000 or so clones are present, around 93% being singletons, with the ten largest covering approximately 1.8%. The specimen was PBMCs. The source of these receptors is a man aged 18 to 30 in good health and CMV-seropositive. The conserved cysteine and the conserved F or W are not part of the CDR3 here. Each record gives: CDR3 protein, V gene, J gene.

ASSKQGREQY	TRBV7-2	TRBJ2-7
VHPRGLAGGFYNEQF	TRBV10-1	TRBJ2-1
ARSLPRGGYEQY	TRBV5-3	TRBJ2-7
ASISGRATDTQY	TRBV10-2	TRBJ2-3
ASSLGTSGSDEQY	TRBV28	TRBJ2-7
ASSQTSVEAF	TRBV6-6	TRBJ1-1
ASSSGISYEQY	TRBV28	TRBJ2-7
ASSSGRTSGQETQY	TRBV28	TRBJ2-5
ASTSRPSGANVLT	TRBV28	TRBJ2-6
ASSPPGQETQY	TRBV18	TRBJ2-5
ASSLNWEGRRTGELF	TRBV11-2	TRBJ2-2
ASSLTPGLESTQY	TRBV7-3	TRBJ2-3
ASSSEGPPSEQY	TRBV6-1	TRBJ2-7
SVAGGQGDGYT	TRBV29-1	TRBJ1-2
ASSGQLNTEAF	TRBV6-4	TRBJ1-1
ATSRDRDSNYGYT	TRBV15	TRBJ1-2
ASSLASRQGNGYT	TRBV5-1	TRBJ1-2
ASSSDREAGYT	TRBV5-6	TRBJ1-2
ASSPRLAGGPSSYNEQF	TRBV4-2	TRBJ2-1
ASSSAGVSGNTIY	TRBV9	TRBJ1-3
ASSGGGDGYT	TRBV6-6	TRBJ1-2
ASSPRPGQTDTQY	TRBV5-6	TRBJ2-3
AISESITSGRREQF	TRBV10-3	TRBJ2-1
ASSQDVLAKNIQY	TRBV4-2	TRBJ2-4
ASSPGLADTGELF	TRBV7-8	TRBJ2-2
ASSLTDRGVTDTQY	TRBV7-9	TRBJ2-3
SAQGAAWYEQY	TRBV29-1	TRBJ2-7
ASSPGLAGTGETQY	TRBV18	TRBJ2-5
ASRLSSPGELF	TRBV2	TRBJ2-2
ASSIDTHPYEQY	TRBV7-9	TRBJ2-7
ASSLSRREGLEQF	TRBV7-8	TRBJ2-1
ASSALAEDEQF	TRBV19	TRBJ2-1
ASSESVDGTGELF	TRBV2	TRBJ2-2
ASSDLGGYGYT	TRBV2	TRBJ1-2
ASSFLDVDEQF	TRBV7-2	TRBJ2-1
ASSSGAGGLSVQF	TRBV27	TRBJ2-1
ASSAWKGGNTEAF	TRBV2	TRBJ1-1
ASSWAGTSEETQY	TRBV5-1	TRBJ2-5
AWRPTSGRTYQETQY	TRBV30	TRBJ2-5
ASALRDRSYEQY	TRBV14	TRBJ2-7
ASSTQGLGLAGGLLNTDTQY	TRBV7-3	TRBJ2-3
ASSHYAGGRTGELF	TRBV7-9	TRBJ2-2
SALQGHGYT	TRBV20-1	TRBJ1-2
ASMEDTEAF	TRBV2	TRBJ1-1
AGGGSADTQY	TRBV2	TRBJ2-3
ASSVASGSTDTQY	TRBV9	TRBJ2-3
ASGLLRADTQY	TRBV11-2	TRBJ2-3
ASSLLIQGWEETQY	TRBV4-2	TRBJ2-5
ASSEALKGQPSYEQY	TRBV6-1	TRBJ2-7
ASSPIQGIYEQY	TRBV6-1	TRBJ2-7
ASSQDRGDQPQH	TRBV4-2	TRBJ1-5
ASSQEAVAGGYNEQF	TRBV4-1	TRBJ2-1
ASSPQRGGRSTDTQY	TRBV18	TRBJ2-3
ASSLVVSGNEQF	TRBV11-2	TRBJ2-1